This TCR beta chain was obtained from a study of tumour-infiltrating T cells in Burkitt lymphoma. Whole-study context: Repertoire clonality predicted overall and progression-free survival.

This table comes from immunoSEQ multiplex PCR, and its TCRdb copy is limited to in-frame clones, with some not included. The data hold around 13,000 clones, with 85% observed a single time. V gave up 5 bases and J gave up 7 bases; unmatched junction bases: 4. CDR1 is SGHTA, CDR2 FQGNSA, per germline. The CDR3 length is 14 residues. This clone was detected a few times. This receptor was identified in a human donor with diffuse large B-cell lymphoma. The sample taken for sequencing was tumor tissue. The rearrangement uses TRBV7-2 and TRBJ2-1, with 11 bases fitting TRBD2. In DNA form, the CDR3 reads TGTGCCAGCAGCGAGGTAGCGGGAGGGAATGAGCAGTTCTTC. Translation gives CASSEVAGGNEQFF.